This entry lists 11 T cell receptor beta chains sequenced from one sample in a study of identical twins. TCRdb used MiXCR to reprocess the 5' RACE reads, holding one entry per CDR3 protein. The table lists 200,000 to 250,000 distinct CDR3 sequences, about 7.3% of them singletons, with roughly 3.9% in the top ten. In addition, the sample was reused for a study of yellow fever vaccine responses in identical twins.

The sequencing input was memory (CD45RO+) T cells sorted from blood. These receptor sequences come from a woman aged 18-29 years in good health.

Concerning this clonotype: One junction end does not reproduce the germline sequence, and a read error may be involved. The chain is built from TRBV20-1 and TRBJ2-2, with 13 bases matching TRBD2. CDR1 DFQATT and CDR2 SNEGSKA come from the germline V gene (reference sequence). The CDR3 contains 18 residues. CDR3 nucleotide sequence: TGCTGTGCTAGAGACACTAGCGGGGGGGCGCTAAGTACCGGGGAGCTGTTTTTT. Translation gives CCARDTSGGALSTGELFF.

The J gene is TRBJ2-7, the V gene TRBV7-2, with D perhaps matching TRBD1 or TRBD2 (6 bases each). With 0 bases removed from V and 4 bases from J, the gap between germline ends came to 19 bases. The CDR3 spans 17 residues. CDR1 is SGHTA and CDR2 is FQGNSA in the germline V gene. The CDR3 protein is CASSLARGSTSKYEQYF. CDR3 in DNA: TGTGCCAGCAGCTTAGCAAGGGGGTCTACTAGCAAATACGAGCAGTACTTC.

This clonotype has just a few counts. The chain joins TRBV28 to TRBJ2-7; 11 bases align to TRBD2. The CDR3 length is 15 residues. CDR1 is MDHEN and CDR2 is SYDVKM in the germline V gene. V was pared by 3 bases and J by 7 bases, with 8 bases of the junction left unmatched. The CDR3 bases are TGTGCCAGCAGTTTCGAACTAGCGGGGGCAGGAGAGCAGTACTTC. Protein sequence: CASSFELAGAGEQYF.

This clonotype appeared many times. The chain recombines TRBV12-3 or TRBV12-4 with TRBJ2-7; 9 bases are shared with TRBD1. V lost 4 bases and J lost 6; bases outside the gene matches: 13. The CDR3 is 16 residues long. The CDR3 sequence: CASSSDRDRDPFEQYF. The CDR3 bases are TGTGCCAGCAGTTCGGACCGGGACAGGGATCCCTTCGAGCAGTACTTC.

This sequence joins TRBV2 and TRBJ2-3; 12 bases agree with TRBD2. The CDR3 spans 18 residues. V shed 5 bases, J shed 1 base, and the junction held 10 bases outside the gene matches. Germline V gene data show CDR1 as SNHLY and CDR2 as FYNNEI. DNA of the CDR3: TGTGCCAGCAGTATCACCTGGACTAGCGGGATCGGCACAGATACGCAGTATTTT. Protein product: CASSITWTSGIGTDTQYF.

This chain links TRBV1 with TRBJ2-5; the table assigns TRBD1, which was not confirmed against the DNA. TRBV1 is labeled a pseudogene. The CDR3 spans 18 residues. The CDR3 region is CTSSQDQEGAERKETQYF. CDR3 nucleotide sequence: TGCACCAGCAGCCAAGATCAGGAGGGGGCTGAGAGGAAAGAGACCCAGTACTTC.

V and J are TRBV3-1 and TRBJ1-5; D gene ambiguous. This CDR3 is 14 amino acids long. CDR1 is LGHDT and CDR2 is YNNKEL in the germline V gene (reference sequence). Trimming pared 8 bases from V and 1 base from J, leaving 12 bases between. DNA for the CDR3: TGTGCCAGCGGCATGTCTTTCAGCAATCAGCCCCAGCATTTT. Protein: CASGMSFSNQPQHF. Using reference TRBV3-1 and TRBJ1-5 for the parts outside the CDR3, the full variable domain is DTAVSQTPKYLVTQMGNDKSIKCEQNLGHDTMYWYKQDSKKFLKIMFSYNNKELIINETVPNRFSPKSPDKAHLNLHINSLELGDSAVYFCASGMSFSNQPQHFGDGTRLSIL.

This clonotype has ten or more counts. This chain joins TRBV6-1 and TRBJ2-2, with 9 nucleotides matching TRBD1. This CDR3 is 17 amino acids long. The V gene end was trimmed by 4 bases and the J gene end by 2 bases; junction bases not matched to a gene: 8. Germline V gene lookup returns CDR1 MNHNS and CDR2 SASEGT. CDR3 sequence: CASSARGQGGNTGELFF. In DNA form, the CDR3 reads TGTGCCAGCAGTGCCCGGGGACAGGGTGGCAACACCGGGGAGCTGTTTTTT.

The chain employs TRBV4-1 and TRBJ2-7; 10 bases fit TRBD2. The V and J ends lost 1 base and 6 bases, in that order; junction bases with no gene match: 12. The CDR3 spans 17 residues. The germline V gene encodes CDR1 MGHRA and CDR2 YSYEKL. CDR3 amino acids: CASSQAVPLAGKGEQYF. The DNA of the CDR3 is TGCGCCAGCAGCCAAGCCGTTCCACTAGCGGGAAAAGGCGAGCAGTACTTC.

The chain joins TRBV24-1 to TRBJ2-3; 8 bases line up with TRBD1. Germline trimming cut 2 bases from V and 2 bases from J; bases unmatched to any gene: 8. This CDR3 contains 17 residues. In germline, CDR1 is KGHDR, CDR2 SFDVKD. DNA for the CDR3: TGTGCCACCAGTGATTCGACAGGGGATAGGTACACAGATACGCAGTATTTT. Residues: CATSDSTGDRYTDTQYF.

This clonotype was counted only a few times. This chain connects TRBV5-6 to TRBJ1-2; no reliable D call. Germline-derived CDR1 and CDR2 are SGHDT and YYEEEE. The CDR3 is made up of 14 amino acids. Trimming removed 0 bases at V and 10 bases at J, with 16 bases between. CDR3 nucleotides: TGTGCCAGCAGCTTGGCCGGTGGCTGGCTGGACTACACCTTC. As protein: CASSLAGGWLDYTF.